This T cell receptor (beta chain) comes out of a study of shared clonotypes between healthy human individuals (dated by TCRdb to 2018 to 2021). With respect to the entire study: The cohort comprised a couple of women and a few men aged 18 to 49 years. Libraries were prepared and TCR repertoires were sequenced by different laboratories using diverse techniques, in order to increase sequencing depth and limit assay-specific biases. To estimate repertoire size and how much clonotypes are shared between individuals, the study performed deep sequencing of blood TCR repertoires from about five healthy adults. Per donor, three plates each were used for CD4 naive and CD4 memory, two for CD8 naive, and one for CD8 memory. Between about 0.85 and 9.5 billion PBMCs per donor were obtained by leukapheresis. What the work shows at the level of the full study, not this receptor alone: Incomplete sequencing was indicated by rarefaction of sorted-subset datasets, despite the large sequencing depth. Compared with non-shared clonotypes, the clonotypes found in all four sorted-subset donors had higher generation probabilities. The genetic and exposure-history diversity represented was limited by the small number of donors. Larger estimated clonotype richness was generally found for naive subsets than for memory subsets. Sharing across a handful of donors was observed for approximately 5% of naive CD4, over 3% of naive CD8, about 2.5% of memory CD4, and over 0.3% of memory CD8 clonotypes. Based on pairwise subsampling, the degree of clonotype sharing among donors was expected to be affected by sequencing depth. Sampling was limited to blood, and TCR repertoires in tissue likely differ from TCR repertoires in blood.

Regarding this clone: Its antigen is unknown. One base away there is no much larger clone; base qualities are not given.

TCR CDR3 regions were amplified from genomic DNA by multiplex PCR using the deep immunoSEQ assay. Genomic DNA extracted from each cell subset was distributed evenly over all wells of several immunoSEQ 96-well plates, and each plate served as one replicate. Each replicate PCR for sorted subsets received approximately 220 ng genomic DNA, equal to about 30,000 T cell genomes. The purified libraries were quantified using a Qubit 3.0 fluorometer, sized with a Bioanalyzer 2100, and then quantified again using the KAPA Library Quantification kit. A separate single-read 150-cycle Illumina NextSeq 550 flow cell was used to sequence each immunoSEQ 96-well plate. The paper's processing steps were these. Because the immunoSEQ output held only junctional sequences and lacked quality scores, the filtering could not match the filtering applied to full-length reads. Sequences were annotated with PyIR, a Python wrapper for IgBLAST v1.9, and V/J genes and CDR3 were assigned using IMGT germline references. Reads with weak V/J assignments (E-value above 1e-6), missing CDR3, stop codons, out-of-frame junctions, or ambiguous translated residues were removed. V3J clonotypes were defined by identical inferred V gene, J gene, and CDR3 amino acid sequence. The percentage overlap between two repertoires was calculated by dividing the number of shared unique clonotypes by the size of the smaller repertoire. Repertoire richness was assessed with RTK rarefaction, the Chao1 estimator, and Recon v2.1 estimates of unobserved clonotypes. Generation probabilities were computed with OLGA for all TCRbeta clonotypes obtained by the gDNA method from a few donors. Imported from immuneACCESS, the table was reduced by TCRdb to in-frame sequences with V and J called. These copies leave out some clones; in studies compared against another copy, an unresolved V gene accounts for under half, and the cause of the remainder is not known. D and trimming come from the DNA, and the V and J calls and clone size come from that table. This sample comprises about a million clones, about 75% of them detected only once. The ten biggest clones cover 1.4% to 1.5% of the sample.

Healthy HIV-negative adults with no recently reported acute infections or vaccinations were included as donors. Every donor was a Caucasian adult residing in Nashville, Tennessee, USA. CD4+ T cells were enriched by magnetic negative selection, after which naive cells were positively selected on CD45RA and the negative fraction was taken as the memory subset. Blood was collected by leukapheresis, and PBMCs were isolated by Ficoll-Histopaque density gradient centrifugation and then cryopreserved in liquid nitrogen vapor phase. Purity and quantity of every magnetically sorted T cell population were checked by analytical flow cytometry. Genomic DNA was isolated from each sorted fraction and quantified by UV absorbance on a Nanodrop 2000c. The CDR3, cysteine through phenylalanine, is 16 amino acids long. CDR3 DNA is the only sequence kept; it has 48 bases, read in frame from the first base. V has 4 bases trimmed and J has 6 bases trimmed; junction bases matching no gene number 6. CDR1 and CDR2 are drawn from the germline V gene: SGHRS, YFSETQ.

The sequenced material came from memory CD4+ T cells sorted from blood. Per the publication, the cell subset or site label means: CD45RA-negative fraction. Here the chain combines TRBV5-1 and TRBJ2-3, with TRBD2 matching 15 junction bases. The source of this sequence is a man between 18 and 35 years old in good health. The CDR3 protein is CASSLGTSGRRDTQYF. The DNA sequence is as follows: TGCGCCAGCAGCCTGGGGACTAGCGGGAGGCGGGATACGCAGTATTTT.